This T cell receptor beta chain was captured in a study of T cell repertoires in cytomegalovirus infection. Looking at the study overall: CMV infection plus the matching HLA type was flagged by public TCR beta signatures.

TCRdb called the reads again in MiXCR, with one record for every CDR3 protein. The sample records about 400,000 distinct CDR3 sequences, approximately 18% being singletons. This clonotype was seen a few times. No antigen is known for it. General study results and limits: HLA-C-restricted CMV clonotypes gave the most frequent clonotype in two of eight donors.

The CDR3 consists of 12 residues. Trimming pared 5 bases from V and 4 bases from J, leaving 8 bases between. Sequenced material: PBMCs. The chain combines TRBV12-3 or TRBV12-4 with TRBJ2-5; D is tentatively TRBD1 or TRBD2 (5 bases each). The sequence derives from a human donor in good health (CMV status not recorded). Some clones in this sample may be carry-over from other donors' samples. DNA of the CDR3: TGTGCCAGCAGTGGGACGGGAGAGACCCAGTACTTC. Amino acids: CASSGTGETQYF.